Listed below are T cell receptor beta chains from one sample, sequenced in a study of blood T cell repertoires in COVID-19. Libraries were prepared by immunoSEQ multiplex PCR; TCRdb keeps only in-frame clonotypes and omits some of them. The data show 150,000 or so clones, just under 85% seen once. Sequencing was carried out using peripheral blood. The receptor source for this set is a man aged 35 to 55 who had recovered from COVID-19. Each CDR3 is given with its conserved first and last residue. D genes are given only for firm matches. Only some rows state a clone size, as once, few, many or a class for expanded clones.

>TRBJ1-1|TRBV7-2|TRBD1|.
CASRPQGGTEAFF
TGTGCCAGCAGGCCTCAGGGGGGCACTGAAGCTTTCTTT
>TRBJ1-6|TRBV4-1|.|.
CASSQDGRRSYNSPLHF
TGCGCCAGCAGCCAAGATGGAAGGAGGTCCTATAATTCACCCCTCCACTTT
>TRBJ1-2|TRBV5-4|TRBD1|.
CASSGGQGAYGYTF
TGTGCCAGCAGCGGGGGACAGGGGGCCTATGGCTACACCTTC
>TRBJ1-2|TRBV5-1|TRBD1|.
CASRDRDREDQESVYGYTF
TGCGCCAGCAGGGACCGGGACAGGGAAGATCAGGAGTCAGTTTATGGCTACACCTTC
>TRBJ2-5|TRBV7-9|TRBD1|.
CASSRDSLETQYF
TGTGCCAGCAGCAGGGACAGCTTGGAGACCCAGTACTTC
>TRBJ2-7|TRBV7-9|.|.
CASSPRDTAYEQYF
TGTGCCAGCAGCCCCCGGGACACCGCCTACGAGCAGTACTTC
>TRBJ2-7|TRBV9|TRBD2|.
CASSSEGSSGSYEQYF
TGTGCCAGCAGCTCTGAGGGGTCTAGCGGTTCCTACGAGCAGTACTTC
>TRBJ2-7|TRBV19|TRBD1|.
CASSTGGSGYEQYF
TGTGCCAGTAGTACAGGGGGCTCCGGCTACGAGCAGTACTTC
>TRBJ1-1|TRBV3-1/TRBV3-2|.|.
CASSPKGDRPNTEAFF
TGTGCCAGCAGCCCCAAGGGGGACCGCCCGAACACTGAAGCTTTCTTT
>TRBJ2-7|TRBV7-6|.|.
CASSLQNSYEQYF
TGTGCCAGCAGCTTACAAAACTCCTACGAGCAGTACTTC
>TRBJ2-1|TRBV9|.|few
CASSRTVYNEQFF
TGTGCCAGCAGTCGGACAGTTTACAATGAGCAGTTCTTC
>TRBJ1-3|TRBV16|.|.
CASSQFRGSSGNTIYF
TGTGCCAGCAGCCAATTTCGGGGGTCCTCTGGAAACACCATATATTTT
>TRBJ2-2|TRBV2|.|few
CASSDHRPTGELFF
TGTGCCAGCAGTGATCACAGACCCACCGGGGAGCTGTTTTTT
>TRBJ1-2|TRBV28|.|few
CASSRGVGQIHTLNYGYTF
TGTGCCAGCAGTAGGGGAGTTGGACAGATTCACACACTTAACTATGGCTACACCTTC
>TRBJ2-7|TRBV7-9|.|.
CASSLGQILSYEQYF
TGTGCCAGCAGCTTGGGACAAATTTTATCCTACGAGCAGTACTTC
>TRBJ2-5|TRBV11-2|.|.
CASSLGQKETQYF
TGTGCCAGCAGCTTGGGACAAAAAGAGACCCAGTACTTC
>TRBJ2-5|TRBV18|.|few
CASSLVNQETQYF
TGTGCCAGCTCACTTGTCAACCAAGAGACCCAGTACTTC
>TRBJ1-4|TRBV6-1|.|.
CASSEFRYRDEKLFF
TGTGCCAGCAGTGAATTTCGGTACAGGGATGAAAAACTGTTTTTT
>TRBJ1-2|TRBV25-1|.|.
CASSAGAVYGYTF
TGTGCCAGCAGTGCAGGGGCAGTCTATGGCTACACCTTC
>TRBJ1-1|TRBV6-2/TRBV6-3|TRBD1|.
CASSYGQGSSEAFF
TGTGCCAGCAGTTATGGACAGGGTTCCTCCGAAGCTTTCTTT
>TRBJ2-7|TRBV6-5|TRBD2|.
CASTPNSGSDYEQYF
TGTGCCAGCACACCGAACAGCGGGAGTGACTACGAGCAGTACTTC
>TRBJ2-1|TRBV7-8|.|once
CASSPTSLGYNEQFF
TGTGCCAGCAGCCCGACTAGTTTGGGCTACAATGAGCAGTTCTTC
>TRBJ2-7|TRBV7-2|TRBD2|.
CASRLAGSSYEQYF
TGTGCCAGCAGATTAGCGGGGAGCTCCTACGAGCAGTACTTC
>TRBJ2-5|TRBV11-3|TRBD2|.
CASSQTSGETQYF
TGTGCCAGCAGCCAGACTAGCGGGGAGACCCAGTACTTC
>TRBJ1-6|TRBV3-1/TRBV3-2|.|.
CASSQGSGPSPLHF
TGTGCCAGCAGCCAAGGATCAGGTCCTTCACCCCTCCACTTT
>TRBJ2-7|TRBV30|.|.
CAWSLGYEQYF
TGTGCCTGGTCCCTAGGCTACGAGCAGTACTTC
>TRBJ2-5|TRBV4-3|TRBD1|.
CASSQDAGQGGETQYF
TGCGCCAGCAGCCAAGATGCGGGACAGGGGGGAGAGACCCAGTACTTC
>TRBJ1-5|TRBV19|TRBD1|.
CASSIEDRGIQPQHF
TGTGCCAGTAGTATAGAGGACAGGGGGATCCAGCCCCAGCATTTT
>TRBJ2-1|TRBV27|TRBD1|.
CASSLIGQGVNEQFF
TGTGCCAGCAGTTTAATAGGACAGGGCGTTAATGAGCAGTTCTTC
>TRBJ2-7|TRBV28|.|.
CASRGGAGAYEQYF
TGTGCCAGCAGAGGTGGGGCAGGGGCCTACGAGCAGTACTTC
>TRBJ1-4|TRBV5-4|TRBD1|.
CASSERTGLGEKLFF
TGTGCCAGCAGCGAAAGGACAGGGTTGGGGGAAAAACTGTTTTTT
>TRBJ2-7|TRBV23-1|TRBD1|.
CASRTGESYEQYF
TGCGCCAGCAGGACAGGGGAGAGCTACGAGCAGTACTTC
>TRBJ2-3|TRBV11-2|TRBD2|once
CASSRVERGGTDTQYF
TGTGCCAGCAGCCGCGTGGAGCGGGGGGGCACAGATACGCAGTATTTT
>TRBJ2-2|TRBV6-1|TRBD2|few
CASSESSGSSGELFF
TGTGCCAGCAGTGAATCTAGCGGGAGTTCCGGGGAGCTGTTTTTT
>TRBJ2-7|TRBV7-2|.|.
CASSFTGKDEQYF
TGTGCCAGCAGCTTTACAGGGAAAGACGAGCAGTACTTC
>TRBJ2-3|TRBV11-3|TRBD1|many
CASSLEGQGADTQYF
TGTGCCAGCAGCTTAGAAGGACAGGGGGCAGATACGCAGTATTTT
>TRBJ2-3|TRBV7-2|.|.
CASSHGWQYTDTQYF
TGTGCCAGCAGCCACGGGTGGCAGTACACAGATACGCAGTATTTT
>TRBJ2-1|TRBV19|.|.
CASSLTSSPYNEQFF
TGTGCCAGTAGTTTAACTAGCAGCCCCTACAATGAGCAGTTCTTC
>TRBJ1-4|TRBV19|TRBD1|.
CASSTFRQGPTNEKLFF
TGTGCCAGCAGCACGTTTAGACAGGGCCCAACTAATGAAAAACTGTTTTTT
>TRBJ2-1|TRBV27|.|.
CASSSVGSYNEQFF
TGTGCCAGCAGCTCGGTTGGCTCCTACAATGAGCAGTTCTTC
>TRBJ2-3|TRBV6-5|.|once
CASSDSADLTDTQYF
TGTGCCAGCTCCGATAGTGCGGATCTCACAGATACGCAGTATTTT
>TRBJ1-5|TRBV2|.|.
CASSPRAGINQPQHF
TGTGCCAGCAGTCCCCGGGCGGGGATCAATCAGCCCCAGCATTTT
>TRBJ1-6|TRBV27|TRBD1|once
CASSLPPGTVFNSPLHF
TGTGCCAGCAGTCTCCCGCCGGGGACAGTCTTTAATTCACCCCTCCACTTT
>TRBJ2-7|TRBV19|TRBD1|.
CASSIEVTGLGEQYF
TGTGCCAGTAGTATAGAAGTGACAGGGCTGGGCGAGCAGTACTTC
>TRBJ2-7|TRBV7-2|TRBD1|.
CASSTTGVGFYEQYF
TGTGCCAGCAGCACGACAGGGGTGGGGTTCTACGAGCAGTACTTC
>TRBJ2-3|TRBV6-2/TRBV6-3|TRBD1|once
CASSYSEEQGWTSTDTQYF
TGTGCCAGCAGTTACTCGGAGGAACAGGGGTGGACCAGCACAGATACGCAGTATTTT
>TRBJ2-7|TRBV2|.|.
CASSVGYEQYF
TGTGCCAGCAGTGTCGGGTACGAGCAGTACTTC
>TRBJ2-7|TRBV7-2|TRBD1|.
CASSRDRGTYEQYF
TGTGCCAGCAGCCGGGACAGGGGCACCTACGAGCAGTACTTC
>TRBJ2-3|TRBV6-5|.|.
CASSYGAGDTDTQYF
TGTGCCAGCAGTTACGGGGCTGGGGACACAGATACGCAGTATTTT
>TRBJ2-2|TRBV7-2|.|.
CASSLSSTGELFF
TGTGCCAGCAGCTTAAGTAGCACCGGGGAGCTGTTTTTT
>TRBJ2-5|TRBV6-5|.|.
CASSYSGLETQYF
TGTGCCAGCAGTTACAGCGGGCTGGAGACCCAGTACTTC
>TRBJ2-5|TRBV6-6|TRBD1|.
CASSYLLGTGRETQYF
TGTGCCAGCAGTTACCTGCTGGGGACAGGGAGAGAGACCCAGTACTTC
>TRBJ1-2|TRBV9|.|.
CASSSPRGENYGYTF
TGTGCCAGCAGCTCCCCCCGGGGAGAGAACTATGGCTACACCTTC